The rows below give T cell receptor beta chains drawn from one sample of a study of T cells after posttransplantation cyclophosphamide. Repertoires were generated with immunoSEQ multiplex PCR, while TCRdb's copy carries only in-frame clones and drops some. This sample carries tens of thousands of clones, none of them present only once. The sample was PBMCs. The origin of the receptors is a man aged 40-50 years in good health, CMV-negative, and a related stem cell transplant donor. The CDR3 runs from the conserved cysteine through the conserved F or W. Fields, in order: J gene, V gene, CDR3 protein.

>TRBJ2-2|TRBV7-3
CASSSGLNTGELFF
>TRBJ2-1|TRBV7-8
CASSPPRSDRGFF
>TRBJ2-3|TRBV6-5
CASSSGLAGGPGTQYF
>TRBJ2-2|TRBV19
CASSVSSGAYTGELFF
>TRBJ2-1|TRBV19
CASRDSGVRVKQFF
>TRBJ2-3|TRBV19
CASSIDRTSTDTQYF
>TRBJ1-1|TRBV5-5
CASSLPQGSLNTEAFF
>TRBJ1-1|TRBV18
CASSSETGLRTEAFF
>TRBJ1-1|TRBV19
CASSWDSKPEAFF
>TRBJ1-1|TRBV7-9
CASSLRGGSGTEAFF
>TRBJ2-5|TRBV4-1
CASSLQGAETQYF
>TRBJ2-7|TRBV7-2
CASSSNRVAYEQYF
>TRBJ1-2|TRBV7-9
CASRGDRADGYTF
>TRBJ2-4|TRBV30
CAWSYRTGILAGKNIQYF
>TRBJ2-1|TRBV7-2
CASSLMPGAANEQFF
>TRBJ1-4|TRBV11-2
CASRGRQSNEKLFF
>TRBJ1-1|TRBV12-5
CASGLDNRVEAFF
>TRBJ2-1|TRBV6-5
CASYGTGGSGEQFF
>TRBJ1-2|TRBV2
CASTLEGGASYGYTF
>TRBJ2-3|TRBV7-3
CASSPTLRSPDTQYF
>TRBJ2-1|TRBV7-6
CASSSPRGQGLSEQFF
>TRBJ1-4|TRBV25-1
CASSESSGTNEKLFF
>TRBJ1-1|TRBV11-1
CASSNSQGARTEAFF
>TRBJ1-2|TRBV5-4
CASSLGDRANYGYTF
>TRBJ1-5|TRBV2
CASSRESGSNQPQHF
>TRBJ1-4|TRBV7-9
CASSQQGIATNEKLFF
>TRBJ2-4|TRBV19
CASSPRPDGKNIQYF
>TRBJ2-3|TRBV29-1
CSVNRQGADTQYF
>TRBJ1-6|TRBV6-5
CASSYMTGTDNSPLHF
>TRBJ1-6|TRBV7-2
CASSLKLRGNSPLHF
>TRBJ2-2|TRBV7-9
CASSDRQGAPAGELFF
>TRBJ2-2|TRBV7-7
CASSLLPGSTGELFF
>TRBJ1-6|TRBV7-2
CASSLGQGSYNSPLHF
>TRBJ2-2|TRBV10-3
CAISVQAGVGTGELFF
>TRBJ2-3|TRBV15
CATSGRVGLGGTDTQYF
>TRBJ1-6|TRBV5-3
CARTAPQGFYNSPLHF
>TRBJ2-5|TRBV7-9
CASSNLVTSGGGETQYF
>TRBJ2-6|TRBV7-9
CASSSPTDRDLSGANVLTF
>TRBJ1-4|TRBV4-2
CASSQLVGLNEKLFF
>TRBJ2-1|TRBV25-1
CASSDPTSGNYNEQFF
>TRBJ2-1|TRBV5-1
CASSPGLASRDEQFF
>TRBJ2-3|TRBV5-4
CASSLATDGGDTQYF
>TRBJ1-2|TRBV19
CASSIPPPTRVYGYTF
>TRBJ1-3|TRBV10-3
CAIRGTTGRSGNTIYF
>TRBJ2-3|TRBV4-2
CASSQDPRADTQYF
>TRBJ1-6|TRBV6-1
CASSESYRRSPLHF
>TRBJ2-3|TRBV11-3
CASSFRLAGADTQYF
>TRBJ2-2|TRBV5-1
CASSASGSTGELFF
>TRBJ1-2|TRBV4-1
CASSQDLAGGVYGYTF
>TRBJ1-1|TRBV30
CVWSAHVLRGLDTEAFF